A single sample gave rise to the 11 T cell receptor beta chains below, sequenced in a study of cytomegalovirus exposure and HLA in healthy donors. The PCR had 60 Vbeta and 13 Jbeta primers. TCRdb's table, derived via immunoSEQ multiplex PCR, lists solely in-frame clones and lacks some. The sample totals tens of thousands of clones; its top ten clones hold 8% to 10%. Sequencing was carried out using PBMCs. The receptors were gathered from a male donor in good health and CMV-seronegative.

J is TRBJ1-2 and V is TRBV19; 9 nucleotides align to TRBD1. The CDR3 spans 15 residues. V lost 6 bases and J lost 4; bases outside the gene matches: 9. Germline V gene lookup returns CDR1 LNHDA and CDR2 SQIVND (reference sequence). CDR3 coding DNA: TGTGCCAGTAGAAAGGACAGGGGCAGCTCCTATGGCTACACCTTC. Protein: CASRKDRGSSYGYTF.

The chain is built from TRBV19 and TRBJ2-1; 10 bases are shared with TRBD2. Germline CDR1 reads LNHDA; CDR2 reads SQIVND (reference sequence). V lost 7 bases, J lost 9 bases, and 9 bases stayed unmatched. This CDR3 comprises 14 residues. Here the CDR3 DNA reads TGTGCCAGTATCCCTAGCGGGAGAGGGAGTGAGCAGTTCTTC. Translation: CASIPSGRGSEQFF. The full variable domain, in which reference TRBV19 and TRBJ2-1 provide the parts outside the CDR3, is DGGITQSPKYLFRKEGQNVTLSCEQNLNHDAMYWYRQDPGQGLRLIYYSQIVNDFQKGDIAEGYSVSREKKESFPLTVTSAQKNPTAFYLCASIPSGRGSEQFFGPGTRLTVL.

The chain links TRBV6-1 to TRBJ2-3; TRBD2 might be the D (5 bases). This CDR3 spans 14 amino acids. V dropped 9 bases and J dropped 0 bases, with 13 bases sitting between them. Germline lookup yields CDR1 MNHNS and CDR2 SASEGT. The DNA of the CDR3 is TGTGCCAGTATAGTAGCGTCTAGCACAGATACGCAGTATTTT. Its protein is CASIVASSTDTQYF.

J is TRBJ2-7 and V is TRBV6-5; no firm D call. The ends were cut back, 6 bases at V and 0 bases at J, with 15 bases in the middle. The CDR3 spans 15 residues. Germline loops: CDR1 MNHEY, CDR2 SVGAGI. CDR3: CASSPTTLSSYEQYF. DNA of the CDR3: TGTGCCAGCAGCCCCACCACACTAAGCTCCTACGAGCAGTACTTC.

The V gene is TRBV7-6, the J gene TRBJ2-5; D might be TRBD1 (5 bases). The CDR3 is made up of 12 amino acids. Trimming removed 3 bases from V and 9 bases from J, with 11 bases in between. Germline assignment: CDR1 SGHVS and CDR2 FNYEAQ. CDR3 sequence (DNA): TGTGCCAGCAGCTTTAGGGGCGGACCCCAGTACTTC. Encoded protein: CASSFRGGPQYF.

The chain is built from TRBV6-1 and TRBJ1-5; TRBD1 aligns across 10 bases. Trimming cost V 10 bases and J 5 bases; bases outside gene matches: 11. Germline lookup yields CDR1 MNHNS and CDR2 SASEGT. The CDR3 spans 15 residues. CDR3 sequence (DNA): TGTGCCAACAGGGGGGACAGGGGAGCTGATCAGCCCCAGCATTTT. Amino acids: CANRGDRGADQPQHF.

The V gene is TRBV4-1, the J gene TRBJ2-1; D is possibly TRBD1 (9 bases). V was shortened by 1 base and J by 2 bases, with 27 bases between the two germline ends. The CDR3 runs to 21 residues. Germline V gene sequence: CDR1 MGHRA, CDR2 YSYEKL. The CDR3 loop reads CASSQGSRDRDGSGTYNEQFF. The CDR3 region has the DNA TGCGCCAGCAGCCAAGGAAGTCGGGACAGGGATGGTAGCGGGACCTACAATGAGCAGTTCTTC.

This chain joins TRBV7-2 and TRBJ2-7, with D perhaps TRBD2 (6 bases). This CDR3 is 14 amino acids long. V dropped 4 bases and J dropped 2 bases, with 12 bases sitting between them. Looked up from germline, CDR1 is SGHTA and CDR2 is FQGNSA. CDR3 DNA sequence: TGTGCCAGCAGCTCACCTAGCGAAGCCTACGAGCAGTACTTC. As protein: CASSSPSEAYEQYF. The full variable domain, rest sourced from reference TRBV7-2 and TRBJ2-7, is GAGVSQSPSNKVTEKGKDVELRCDPISGHTALYWYRQSLGQGLEFLIYFQGNSAPDKSGLPSDRFSAERTGGSVSTLTIQRTQQEDSAVYLCASSSPSEAYEQYFGPGTRLTVT.

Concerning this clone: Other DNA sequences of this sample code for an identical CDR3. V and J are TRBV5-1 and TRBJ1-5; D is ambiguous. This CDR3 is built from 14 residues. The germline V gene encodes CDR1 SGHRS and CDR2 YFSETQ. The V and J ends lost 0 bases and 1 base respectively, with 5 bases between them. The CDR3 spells CASSLGGSNQPQHF. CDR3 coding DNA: TGCGCCAGCAGCTTGGGAGGAAGCAATCAGCCCCAGCATTTT.

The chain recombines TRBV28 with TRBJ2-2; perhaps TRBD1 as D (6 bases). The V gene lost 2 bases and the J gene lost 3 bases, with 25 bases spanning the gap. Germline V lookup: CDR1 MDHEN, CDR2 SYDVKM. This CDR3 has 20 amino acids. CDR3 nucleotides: TGTGCCAGCAGTTTACAAGTTGGGGACCCGGGACAACCATACACCGGGGAGCTGTTTTTT. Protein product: CASSLQVGDPGQPYTGELFF.

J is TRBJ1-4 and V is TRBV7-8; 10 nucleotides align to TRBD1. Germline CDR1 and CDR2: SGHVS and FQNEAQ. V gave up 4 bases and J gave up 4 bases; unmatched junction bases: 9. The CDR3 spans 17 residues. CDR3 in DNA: TGTGCCAGCAGCTCCTCCCGGGACAGGGGATATAATGAAAAACTGTTTTTT. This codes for CASSSSRDRGYNEKLFF.